This T cell receptor beta chain was documented in a study of cytomegalovirus exposure and HLA in healthy donors. This CDR3 contains 14 residues. Trimming removed 5 bases from V and 3 bases from J; junction bases left unmatched: 4. Germline V gene data show CDR1 as SNHLY and CDR2 as FYNNEI. Use of 60 Vbeta and 13 Jbeta primers characterized the PCR. The repertoire was sequenced with immunoSEQ multiplex PCR; TCRdb's copy has only in-frame clones and lacks some. The table lists 110,000 or so clones, approximately 76% of them singletons. The sequencing input was PBMCs. This rearrangement joins TRBV2 to TRBJ2-7; 10 bases line up with TRBD2. This receptor was obtained from a man over 45 in good health and CMV-seropositive. For the CDR3, the DNA is TGTGCCAGCAGTACCCAGCGGGGGGGCTACGAGCAGTACTTC. Encoded protein: CASSTQRGGYEQYF.